A selection of T cell receptor beta chains follows, all from one sample in a study of T-cell reconstitution after alpha-beta-depleted transplantation in children. TCRdb used MiXCR to reprocess the PCR reads, holding one entry per CDR3 protein. The repertoire holds over 85,000 distinct CDR3 sequences, with approximately 6% as singletons. The material was PBMCs, mostly from graft donor cells, obtained 60 days after TCRalphabeta/CD19-depleted stem cell transplant. Receptors originate from a female patient aged 2-9 years who had a stem cell transplant for Fanconi anemia, so the T cells may come from the graft donor. The CDR3 runs from the conserved cysteine through the conserved F or W. A D gene is named only where the DNA matches it firmly. Rows give clone size only sometimes, using once, few, many, or a class for an expanded clone.

abundance | j_gene | d_gene | v_gene | CDR3aa | CDR3nt
many | TRBJ2-7 | - | TRBV5-1 | CASRLGGTYEQYF | TGCGCCAGCAGACTAGGCGGAACCTACGAGCAGTACTTC
few | TRBJ2-3 | TRBD1 | TRBV11-2 | CASSVRTGGDTQYF | TGTGCCAGCAGCGTACGCACAGGGGGCGATACGCAGTATTTT
many | TRBJ2-3 | TRBD2 | TRBV28 | CASSLWASGGAKDTQYF | TGTGCCAGCAGTTTATGGGCTAGCGGGGGGGCAAAAGATACGCAGTATTTT
few | TRBJ2-5 | - | TRBV20-1 | CCARGFSGGDRETQYF | TGCTGTGCTAGAGGGTTTAGCGGTGGGGATAGGGAGACCCAGTACTTC
many | TRBJ2-1 | - | TRBV15 | CATSRDFAGGRLGVAYNEQFF | TGTGCCACCAGCAGAGATTTCGCCGGGGGCCGCCTGGGAGTCGCCTACAATGAGCAGTTCTTC
many | TRBJ2-7 | - | TRBV7-2 | CASSFRLYEQYF | TGTGCCAGCAGCTTCCGCCTCTACGAGCAGTACTTC
many | TRBJ2-1 | - | TRBV5-1 | CASSLVGGRRNEQFF | TGCGCCAGCAGCTTGGTCGGGGGGCGTAGGAATGAGCAGTTCTTC
many | TRBJ2-1 | TRBD2 | TRBV5-6 | CASSLAGAYNEQFF | TGTGCCAGCAGCCTAGCGGGAGCTTACAATGAGCAGTTCTTC
many | TRBJ2-2 | - | TRBV11-3 | CASSLDLGMNTGELFF | TGTGCCAGCAGCTTAGATCTGGGCATGAACACCGGGGAGCTGTTTTTT
- | TRBJ2-3 | TRBD2 | TRBV20-1 | CSATSGGAGDTQYF | TGCAGTGCTACTAGCGGGGGGGCCGGAGATACGCAGTATTTT
many | TRBJ1-3 | - | TRBV20-1 | CSASAGAGNTIYF | TGCAGTGCTAGTGCGGGTGCTGGAAACACCATATATTTT
many | TRBJ1-4 | - | TRBV10-2 | CASRPLQGEKLFF | TGCGCCAGCAGGCCCCTCCAGGGTGAAAAACTGTTTTTT
few | TRBJ2-3 | TRBD2 | TRBV7-9 | CASSEAGLSTDTQYF | TGTGCCAGCAGCGAAGCGGGGCTGAGCACAGATACGCAGTATTTT
many | TRBJ2-7 | - | TRBV3-1 | CASSQELASSYEQYF | TGTGCCAGCAGCCAAGAGTTGGCCAGCTCCTACGAGCAGTACTTC
few | TRBJ1-5 | - | TRBV20-1 | CSARDAVHNQPQHF | TGCAGTGCTAGAGACGCGGTTCACAATCAGCCCCAGCATTTT
many | TRBJ2-1 | - | TRBV2 | CASWRGPGEQFF | TGTGCCAGCTGGCGGGGGCCAGGGGAGCAGTTCTTC
many | TRBJ2-1 | TRBD2 | TRBV7-2 | CASSFGLVPSYNEQFF | TGTGCCAGCAGCTTCGGACTAGTCCCCTCCTACAATGAGCAGTTCTTC
many | TRBJ2-1 | - | TRBV7-2 | CASSEQGEQFF | TGTGCCAGCAGCGAACAGGGTGAGCAGTTCTTC
many | TRBJ2-1 | TRBD1 | TRBV7-3 | CASSRDRGHNEQFF | TGTGCCAGCAGCCGCGACAGGGGACACAATGAGCAGTTCTTC
many | TRBJ2-1 | - | TRBV28 | CASSFVAPHEQFF | TGTGCCAGCAGTTTCGTGGCCCCCCATGAGCAGTTCTTC